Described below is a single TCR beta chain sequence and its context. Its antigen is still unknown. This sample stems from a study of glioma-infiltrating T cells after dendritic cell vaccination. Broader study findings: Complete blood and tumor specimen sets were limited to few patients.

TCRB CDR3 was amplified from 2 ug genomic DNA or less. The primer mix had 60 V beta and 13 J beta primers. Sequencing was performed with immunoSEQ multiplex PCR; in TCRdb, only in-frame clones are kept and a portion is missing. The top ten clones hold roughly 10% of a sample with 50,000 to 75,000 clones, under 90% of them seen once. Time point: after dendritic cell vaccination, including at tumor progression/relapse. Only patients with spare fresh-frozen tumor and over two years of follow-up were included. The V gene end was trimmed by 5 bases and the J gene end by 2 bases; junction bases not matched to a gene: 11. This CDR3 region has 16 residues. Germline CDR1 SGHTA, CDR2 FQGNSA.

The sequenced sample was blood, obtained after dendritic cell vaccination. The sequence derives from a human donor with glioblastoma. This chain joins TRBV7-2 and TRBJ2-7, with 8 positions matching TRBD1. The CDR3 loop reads CASSPIGTGDTYEQYF. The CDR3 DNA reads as TGTGCCAGCAGCCCAATTGGGACAGGCGATACCTACGAGCAGTACTTC.